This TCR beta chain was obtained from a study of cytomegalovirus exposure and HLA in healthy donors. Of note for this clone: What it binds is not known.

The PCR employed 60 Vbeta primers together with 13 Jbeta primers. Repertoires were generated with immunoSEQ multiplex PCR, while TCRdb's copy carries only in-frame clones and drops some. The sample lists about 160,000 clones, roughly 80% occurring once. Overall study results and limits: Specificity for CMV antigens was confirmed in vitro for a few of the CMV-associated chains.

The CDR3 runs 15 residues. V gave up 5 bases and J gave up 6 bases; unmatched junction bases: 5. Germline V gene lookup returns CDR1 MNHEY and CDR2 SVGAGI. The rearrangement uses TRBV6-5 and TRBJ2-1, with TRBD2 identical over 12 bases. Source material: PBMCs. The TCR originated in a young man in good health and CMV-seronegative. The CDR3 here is CASSPPSGRANEQFF. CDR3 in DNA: TGTGCCAGCAGTCCCCCTAGCGGGAGGGCCAATGAGCAGTTCTTC.